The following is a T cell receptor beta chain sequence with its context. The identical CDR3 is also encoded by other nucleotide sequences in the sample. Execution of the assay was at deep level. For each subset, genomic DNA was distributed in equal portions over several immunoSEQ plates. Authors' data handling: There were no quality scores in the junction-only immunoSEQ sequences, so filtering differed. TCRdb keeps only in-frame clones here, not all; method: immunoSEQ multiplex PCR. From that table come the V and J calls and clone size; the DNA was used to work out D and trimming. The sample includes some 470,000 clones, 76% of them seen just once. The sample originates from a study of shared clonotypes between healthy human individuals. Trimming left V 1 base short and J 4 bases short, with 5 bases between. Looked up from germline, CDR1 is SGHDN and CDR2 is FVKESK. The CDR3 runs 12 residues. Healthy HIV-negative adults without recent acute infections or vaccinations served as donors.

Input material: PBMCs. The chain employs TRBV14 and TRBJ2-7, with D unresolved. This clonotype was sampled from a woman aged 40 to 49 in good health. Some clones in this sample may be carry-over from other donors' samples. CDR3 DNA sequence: TGTGCCAGCAGCCAAGGCCCATACGAGCAGTACTTC. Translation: CASSQGPYEQYF.